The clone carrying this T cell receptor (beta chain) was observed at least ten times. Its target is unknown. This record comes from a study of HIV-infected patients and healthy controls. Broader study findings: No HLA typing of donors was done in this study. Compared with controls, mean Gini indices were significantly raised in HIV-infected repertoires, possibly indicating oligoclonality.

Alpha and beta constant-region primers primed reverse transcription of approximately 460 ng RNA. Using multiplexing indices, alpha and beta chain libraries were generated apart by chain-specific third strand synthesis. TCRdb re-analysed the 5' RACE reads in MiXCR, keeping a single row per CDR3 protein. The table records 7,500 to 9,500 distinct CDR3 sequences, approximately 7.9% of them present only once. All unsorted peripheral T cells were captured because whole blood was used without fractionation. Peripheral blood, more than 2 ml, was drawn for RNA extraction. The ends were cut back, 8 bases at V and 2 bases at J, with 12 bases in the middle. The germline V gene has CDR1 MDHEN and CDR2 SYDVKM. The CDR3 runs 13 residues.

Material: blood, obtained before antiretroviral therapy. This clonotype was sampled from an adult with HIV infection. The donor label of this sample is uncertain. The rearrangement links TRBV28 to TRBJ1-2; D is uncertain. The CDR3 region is CASFSPPNYGYTF. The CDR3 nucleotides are TGTGCCAGCTTTTCACCACCGAACTATGGCTACACCTTC.